The 14 T cell receptor beta chains below were found in one sample sequenced in a study of T cells in Graves' hyperthyroidism and ophthalmopathy. Researchers amplified the TCR beta CDR3 regions from RNA transcripts. The study used the HTBI primer set for a first-round RT-PCR of the TCR CDR3. TCRdb independently ran MiXCR on the multiplex PCR reads; one entry per CDR3 protein. The sample shows 540,000 or so distinct CDR3 sequences, around 42% of them seen only once. Sample: peripheral blood or thyroid tissue (not recorded which). These receptors were taken from an adult woman with Graves' disease, either hyperthyroidism or ophthalmopathy (not recorded which).

This chain links TRBV29-1 with TRBJ1-1; D ambiguous. CDR1 SQVTM and CDR2 ANQGSEA come from the germline V gene. Trimming left V 8 bases short and J 3 bases short, with 19 bases between. The CDR3 loop spans 14 amino acids. CDR3 in DNA: TGCAGCAGCCATGCCCCTTCTGATCACACTGAAGCTTTCTTT. Translation: CSSHAPSDHTEAFF.

This clonotype was recorded a few times. The V gene is TRBV7-2, the J gene TRBJ1-5, with unresolved D. The germline V gene encodes CDR1 SGHTA and CDR2 FQGNSA. CDR3 length: 13 amino acids. Trimming stripped 5 bases from V and 7 bases from J, with 12 bases between. CDR3 DNA sequence: TGTGCCAGCAGCCCGCTGCGGCTCCAGCCCCAGCATTTT. Amino acid sequence: CASSPLRLQPQHF.

This clonotype was detected ten times or more. The chain has TRBV9 and TRBJ2-7, with TRBD1 matching over 8 bases. CDR1 SGDLS and CDR2 YYNGEE come from the germline V gene. The V and J ends lost 0 bases and 2 bases, in that order; junction bases with no gene match: 1. The CDR3 covers 14 residues. The CDR3 DNA reads as TGTGCCAGCAGCGTAGGACAGGGGACCTACGAGCAGTACTTC. Protein product: CASSVGQGTYEQYF.

V gene TRBV28 combines with J gene TRBJ1-5, with 8 bases that match TRBD1. CDR3 length: 15 residues. Germline V gene data show CDR1 as MDHEN and CDR2 as SYDVKM. The V gene end was trimmed by 6 bases and the J gene end by 6 bases; junction bases not matched to a gene: 10. Here the CDR3 reads CASRQLQGASQPQHF. The CDR3 DNA follows: TGTGCCAGCAGACAATTGCAGGGGGCTTCTCAGCCCCAGCATTTT.

This chain's CDR3 is CASSQQGEGPYEQYF. The CDR3 nucleotides read TGTGCCAGCAGCCAACAGGGGGAGGGGCCTTACGAGCAGTACTTC. V gene TRBV7-8 combines with J gene TRBJ2-7; weak D call: TRBD1 (8 bases). The germline gives CDR1 SGHVS, CDR2 FQNEAQ. The CDR3 covers 15 residues. V lost 5 bases and J 4 bases, leaving 18 bases between the germline ends.

V is TRBV19 and J is TRBJ1-1, with 8 bases lining up with TRBD1. Germline assignment: CDR1 LNHDA and CDR2 SQIVND (reference sequence). There are 15 residues in the CDR3. V shed 6 bases, J shed 7 bases, and the junction held 13 bases outside the gene matches. CDR3 sequence reads: CASSPLAGGTGEAFF. CDR3 sequence (DNA): TGTGCCAGTAGCCCCCTCGCAGGGGGCACGGGTGAAGCTTTCTTT.

The J gene is TRBJ1-5, the V gene TRBV6-5, with D perhaps TRBD1 (5 bases). Trimming took off 1 base at V and 2 bases at J, with 12 bases between the two ends. The CDR3 is 16 amino acids. Germline V gives CDR1 MNHEY, CDR2 SVGAGI. CDR3 loop: CASSYLGVGGNQPQHF. Here the CDR3 DNA reads TGTGCCAGCAGTTACTTGGGGGTCGGTGGCAATCAGCCCCAGCATTTT.

This clonotype was found many times. The gene calls are TRBV9 and TRBJ2-6; D gene unclear. The V end lost 3 bases, the J end lost 0 bases, and 10 bases lay between the germline ends. CDR3 size: 16 residues. Looked up from germline, CDR1 is SGDLS and CDR2 is YYNGEE. This CDR3 reads CASSGPASSGANVLTF. The CDR3 DNA follows: TGTGCCAGCAGCGGTCCGGCCAGCTCTGGGGCCAACGTCCTGACTTTC.

The CDR3 coding sequence is TGTGCCAGCAGCTCTGACGGGGGTTCGTTTTTT. Protein sequence: CASSSDGGSFF. The rearrangement uses TRBV7-9 and TRBJ2-2, with a weak D call TRBD2 (6 bases). CDR1 and CDR2 (germline): SEHNR, FQNEAQ (reference sequence). This CDR3 comprises 11 residues. V lost 4 bases to trimming and J lost 16 bases, with 13 bases between them.

This clonotype was counted many times. This sequence joins TRBV7-6 and TRBJ2-7; tentatively, D is TRBD1 (6 bases). The CDR3 length is 14 residues. CDR1 is SGHVS, CDR2 FNYEAQ, per germline. Trimming removed 5 bases at V and 3 bases at J, with 14 bases between. The CDR3 nucleotides are TGTGCCAGCAGCGGATCGGACAGAAGCTACGAGCAGTACTTC. Translated: CASSGSDRSYEQYF.

The sample holds many counts of this clonotype. This chain links TRBV6-5 with TRBJ2-7; D unresolved. Deletions cut 8 bases from V and 7 bases from J, with 12 bases between. The CDR3 is made up of 11 amino acids. CDR1 is MNHEY, CDR2 SVGAGI, per germline. DNA of the CDR3: TGTGCCAGCGGAAGGGCGGAAGAGCAGTACTTC. As protein: CASGRAEEQYF.

In its sample, this clonotype was seen many times. The gene calls are TRBV20-1 and TRBJ1-3, with TRBD1 matching 9 bases. Trimming took 6 bases from V and 0 from J; bases not matched to a gene: 3. Germline CDR1 and CDR2: DFQATT and SNEGSKA (reference sequence). The CDR3 covers 14 residues. The CDR3 is CSAWDRASGNTIYF. The CDR3 DNA reads as TGCAGTGCGTGGGACAGGGCCTCTGGAAACACCATATATTTT.

The V call is TRBV24-1, the J call TRBJ1-3, with D unclear. This CDR3 comprises 17 residues. Trimming shortened V by 5 bases and J by 1 base, and 17 bases separated the two germline ends. Per the germline V gene, CDR1 is KGHDR and CDR2 is SFDVKD. The CDR3, as DNA: TGTGCCACCAGTGCCATACAATGTAGTGTATCTGGAAACACCATATATTTT. Protein sequence: CATSAIQCSVSGNTIYF.

The gene calls are TRBV19 and TRBJ1-1, with D hard to call. Trimming took off 3 bases at V and 3 bases at J, with 23 bases between the two ends. Per germline, CDR1 LNHDA and CDR2 SQIVND (reference sequence). The CDR3 runs to 18 residues. The CDR3 sequence is CASSMFATGLLRDTEAFF. As DNA, the CDR3 is TGTGCCAGTAGTATGTTTGCGACGGGCTTGCTCCGGGACACTGAAGCTTTCTTT.